Each of the 10 T cell receptor beta chains below was sequenced from the same sample in a study of metastatic and nonmetastatic thyroid tumors (dated by TCRdb to 2020 to 2022). No patient had received any treatment before thyroid surgery. To prepare the library, PCR was applied. The run used an Illumina HiSeq 4000. Using fastp at Q25 and MiXCR, TCRdb reprocessed the public reads and kept productive beta chains. The sample table holds 39,000 or so clones, of which 19% were seen once. The top ten constitute around 16% of the sample. The source material was blood. These receptors all stem from a female donor with papillary thyroid cancer or a benign thyroid nodule (not recorded which). Some clones in this sample may be carry-over from other donors' samples.

As concerns this clone: A much more abundant neighbour one base away suggests this may be a read error. The chain uses TRBV7-2 and TRBJ1-2; D possibly corresponds to TRBD1 (6 bases). V was trimmed by 1 base and J by 8 bases, leaving 14 bases between them. CDR1 is SGHTA and CDR2 is FQGNSA in the germline V gene. This CDR3 has 14 residues. The CDR3, as DNA: TGTGCCAGCAGCTTAGGGGGGGCGATCGTGGGCTACACCTTC. Its translation: CASSLGGAIVGYTF.

This clone was recorded many times. J is TRBJ2-1 and V is TRBV20-1; no clear D. This CDR3 spans 12 amino acids. CDR1 is DFQATT and CDR2 is SNEGSKA in the germline V gene (reference sequence). V lost 3 bases, J lost 7 bases, and 10 bases lay in between. The CDR3, as DNA: TGCAGTGCTAGTAGCCCCGAGAATGAGCAGTTCTTC. Protein product: CSASSPENEQFF.

This clone was counted ten times or more. The gene calls are TRBV20-1 and TRBJ1-1; D is ambiguous. From germline, CDR1 is DFQATT and CDR2 SNEGSKA (reference sequence). This CDR3 has 12 amino acids. V was shortened by 0 bases and J by 7 bases, with 9 bases between the two germline ends. The CDR3 nucleotides read TGCAGTGCTAGAGATGTGCCCCGTGAAGCTTTCTTT. The encoded protein is CSARDVPREAFF.

This sequence joins TRBV19 and TRBJ2-5, with 9 nucleotides matching TRBD2. CDR1 and CDR2 (germline): LNHDA, SQIVND (reference sequence). CDR3 length: 16 residues. The V and J ends lost 4 bases and 5 bases, in that order; junction bases with no gene match: 11. This CDR3 reads CASSSWGGRADETQYF. For the CDR3, the DNA is TGTGCCAGTAGTAGTTGGGGCGGGAGGGCCGATGAGACCCAGTACTTC.

The genes are TRBV20-1 and TRBJ2-1, with D perhaps TRBD2 (5 bases). The CDR3 totals 14 residues. Germline lookup yields CDR1 DFQATT and CDR2 SNEGSKA (reference sequence). Trimming pared 5 bases from V and 8 bases from J, leaving 19 bases between. The CDR3 nucleotides are TGCAGTGCTCCAAGCGGCGAGTCCATTGATGAGCAGTTCTTC. Translated, it gives CSAPSGESIDEQFF.

Comments on this clone: One base away lies a much larger clone, so this may be a sequencing read error. Other DNA sequences in this sample translate to the same CDR3. This chain joins TRBV4-2 and TRBJ2-5; D not resolved. V was shortened by 0 bases and J by 6 bases, with 8 bases between the two germline ends. CDR3 length: 13 residues. CDR1 is LGHNA, CDR2 YNFKEQ, per germline. The CDR3 DNA follows: TGTGCCAGCAGCCAAGACCGACCTAAGACCCAGTACTTC. Amino acids: CASSQDRPKTQYF.

This clone was recorded many times. The rearrangement links TRBV11-2 to TRBJ2-1; 16 bases line up with TRBD2. Germline V gives CDR1 SGHAT, CDR2 FQNNGV. The CDR3 contains 15 residues. The ends lost 5 bases at V and 9 bases at J; junction bases unmatched: 4. CDR3 bases: TGTGCCAGCAGCCGCGGGACTAGCGGGAGGGTTGAGCAGTTCTTC. Its translation is CASSRGTSGRVEQFF.

This clone has a handful of counts. This may be a read error, as it is one base from a much larger clone. This specimen includes other DNA sequences encoding the same CDR3. The chain is built from TRBV6-1 and TRBJ1-2; D might be TRBD1 (5 bases). Trimming pared 7 bases from V and 8 bases from J, leaving 14 bases between. Germline lookup yields CDR1 MNHNS and CDR2 SASEGT. The length of the CDR3 is 12 residues. CDR3 DNA: TGTGCCAGCATCCAGGGTCCTGACGGCTACACCTTC. Translating gives CASIQGPDGYTF.

The rearrangement uses TRBV11-2 and TRBJ2-1, with 10 bases that match TRBD2. Per germline, CDR1 SGHAT and CDR2 FQNNGV. Trimming cost V 0 bases and J 7 bases; bases outside gene matches: 12. The CDR3 extends over 18 amino acids. The CDR3 DNA reads TGTGCCAGCAGCTTAGAGACAGTGCGGACTAGCGGCAGGAATGAGCAGTTCTTC. Its translation is CASSLETVRTSGRNEQFF.

This clone occurred many times. J is TRBJ2-1 and V is TRBV11-3; the match to TRBD2 covers 7 bases. CDR3 length equals 15 residues. CDR1 and CDR2 from the germline V gene are SGHNT and YENEEA. V lost 0 bases and J lost 5; bases outside the gene matches: 4. The DNA for the CDR3 is TGTGCCAGCAGCTTAGATGGGAGGGTCGACAATGAGCAGTTCTTC. Translation gives CASSLDGRVDNEQFF.